This TCR beta chain was sequenced for a study of shared clonotypes between healthy human individuals. As concerns this clone: No antigen is known for it.

Using immunoSEQ multiplex PCR, the repertoire was profiled, and TCRdb retains in-frame clones only, with some absent. The data hold 2 million to 2.5 million clones, with approximately 93% observed a single time. Healthy HIV-negative adults without recent acute infections or vaccinations served as donors. Memory CD4+ cells were the fraction left after CD45RA+ naive selection. The CDR3 has 16 amino acids. Trimming removed 1 base from V and 0 bases from J, with 13 bases in between. Germline values: CDR1 SNHLY, CDR2 FYNNEI. Study-wide results and limits: Few donors limited the genetic and exposure-history diversity represented. Though the depth was large, rarefaction showed that sorted-subset sequencing was incomplete.

Sequencing used naive CD4+ T cells from PBMCs. The sample's subset: CD45RA+ positively selected. V gene TRBV2 combines with J gene TRBJ2-7; D may be TRBD2 (5 bases). The sequence was obtained from a man younger than 30 in good health. Some clones in this sample may be carry-over from other donors' samples. The CDR3 spells CASSEGGLAASYEQYF. The CDR3 coding sequence is TGTGCCAGCAGTGAAGGAGGGTTGGCAGCCTCCTACGAGCAGTACTTC.